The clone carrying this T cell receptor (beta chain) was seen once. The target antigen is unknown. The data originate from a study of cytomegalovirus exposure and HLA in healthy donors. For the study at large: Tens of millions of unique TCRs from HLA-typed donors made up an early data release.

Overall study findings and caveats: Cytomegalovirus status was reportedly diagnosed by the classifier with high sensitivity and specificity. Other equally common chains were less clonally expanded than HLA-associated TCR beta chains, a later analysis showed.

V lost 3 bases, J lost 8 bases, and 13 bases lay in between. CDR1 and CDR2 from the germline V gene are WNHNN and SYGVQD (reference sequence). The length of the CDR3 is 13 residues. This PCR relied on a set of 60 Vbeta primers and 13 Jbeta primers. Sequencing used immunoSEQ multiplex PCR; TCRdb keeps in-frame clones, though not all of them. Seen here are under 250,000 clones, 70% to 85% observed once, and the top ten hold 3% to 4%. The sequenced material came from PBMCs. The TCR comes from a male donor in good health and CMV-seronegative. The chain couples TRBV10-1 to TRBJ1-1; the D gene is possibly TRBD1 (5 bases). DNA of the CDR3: TGCGCCAGCAGTGAACGAGGGACTAGGGAAGCTTTCTTT. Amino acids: CASSERGTREAFF.